This T cell receptor beta chain was recorded in a study of post-analysis software for immune sequencing data. General study findings and limits: Controls showed lower frequencies than patients for four to six TRBV segments, and TRBV5-6, TRBV5-1 and TRBV20-1 were among these.

Unique molecular identifiers were carried by the TCR beta cDNA libraries. One entry per CDR3 protein, called by TCRdb with MiXCR from the PCR reads. Of almost 700,000 distinct CDR3 sequences listed, roughly three fifths are singletons. The germline gives CDR1 DFQATT, CDR2 SNEGSKA (reference sequence). The CDR3 covers 15 residues. The V end lost 0 bases, the J end lost 5 bases, and 15 bases lay between the germline ends. For this clonotype: Its cognate antigen is unknown.

The specimen was blood. The gene calls are TRBV20-1 and TRBJ2-3, with D tentatively TRBD2 (6 bases). The source is a girl aged 2-15 years with multiple sclerosis. The CDR3 reads CSARDPLAKQDTQYF. CDR3 nucleotides: TGCAGTGCTAGAGACCCCCTAGCGAAGCAAGATACGCAGTATTTT.